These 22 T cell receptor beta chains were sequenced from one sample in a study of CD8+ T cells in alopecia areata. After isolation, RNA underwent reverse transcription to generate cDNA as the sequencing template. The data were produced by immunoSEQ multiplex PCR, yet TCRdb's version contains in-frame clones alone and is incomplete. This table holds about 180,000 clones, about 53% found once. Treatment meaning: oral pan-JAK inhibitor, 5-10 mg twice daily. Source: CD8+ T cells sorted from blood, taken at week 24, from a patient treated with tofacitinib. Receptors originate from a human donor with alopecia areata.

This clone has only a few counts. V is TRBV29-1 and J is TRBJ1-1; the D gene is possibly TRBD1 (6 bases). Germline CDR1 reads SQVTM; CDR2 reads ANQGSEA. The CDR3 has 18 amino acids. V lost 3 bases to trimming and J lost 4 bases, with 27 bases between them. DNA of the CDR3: TGCAGCGTTGAGGGCTCAGGGGCCCGAAAGACTATAACCACTGAAGCTTTCTTT. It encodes CSVEGSGARKTITTEAFF.

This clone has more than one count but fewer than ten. This CDR3 reads CASSPYHGAEADTQYF. The CDR3 bases are TGTGCCAGCAGTCCATACCATGGGGCCGAGGCAGATACGCAGTATTTT. The chain joins TRBV28 to TRBJ2-3; D is perhaps TRBD1 (5 bases). The CDR3 extends over 16 amino acids. V lost 5 bases, J lost 4 bases, and 19 bases lay in between. The V gene's germline CDR1 is MDHEN and CDR2 SYDVKM.

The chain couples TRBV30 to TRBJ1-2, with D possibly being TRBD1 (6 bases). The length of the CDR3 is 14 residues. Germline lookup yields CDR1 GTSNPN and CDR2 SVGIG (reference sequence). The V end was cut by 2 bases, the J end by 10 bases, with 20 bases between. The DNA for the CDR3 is TGTGCCTGGAGTAGGGGCGAGCAGGGGTGGATCTACACCTTC. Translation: CAWSRGEQGWIYTF.

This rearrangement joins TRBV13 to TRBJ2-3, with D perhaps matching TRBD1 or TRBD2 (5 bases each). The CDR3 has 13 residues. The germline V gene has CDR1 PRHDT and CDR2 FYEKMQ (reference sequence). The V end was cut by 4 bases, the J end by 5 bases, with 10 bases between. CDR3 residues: CASSSGTLDTQYF. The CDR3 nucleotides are TGTGCCAGCAGCTCAGGGACCTTAGATACGCAGTATTTT.

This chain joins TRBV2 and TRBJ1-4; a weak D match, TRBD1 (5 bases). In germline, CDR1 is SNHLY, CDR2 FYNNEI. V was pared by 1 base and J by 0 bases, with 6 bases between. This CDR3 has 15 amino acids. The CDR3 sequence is CASSEGGATNEKLFF. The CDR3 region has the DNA TGTGCCAGCAGTGAAGGAGGGGCAACTAATGAAAAACTGTTTTTT.

As DNA, the CDR3 is TGTGCCAGCAGTTACCCCTCAGGGGCGAGGAAAGAGACCCAGTACTTC. This translates into CASSYPSGARKETQYF. This chain links TRBV6-5 with TRBJ2-5; maybe TRBD1 (6 bases). There are 16 residues in the CDR3. Germline CDR1 reads MNHEY; CDR2 reads SVGAGI. V lost 2 bases, J lost 3 bases, and 16 bases lay in between.

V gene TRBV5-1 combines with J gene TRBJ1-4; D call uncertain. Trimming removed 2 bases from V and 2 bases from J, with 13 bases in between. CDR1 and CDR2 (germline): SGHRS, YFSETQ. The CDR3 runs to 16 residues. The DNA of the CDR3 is TGCGCCAGCAGCTTTTATGGTGATGTCACTAATGAAAAACTGTTTTTT. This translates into CASSFYGDVTNEKLFF.

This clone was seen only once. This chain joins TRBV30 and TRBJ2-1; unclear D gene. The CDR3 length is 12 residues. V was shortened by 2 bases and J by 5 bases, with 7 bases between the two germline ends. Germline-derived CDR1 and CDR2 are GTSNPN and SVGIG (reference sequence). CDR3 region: CAWSLRNNEQFF. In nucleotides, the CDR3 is TGTGCCTGGAGTCTCAGAAACAATGAGCAGTTCTTC. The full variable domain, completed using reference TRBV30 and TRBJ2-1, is SQTIHQWPATLVQPVGSPLSLECTVEGTSNPNLYWYRQAAGRGLQLLFYSVGIGQISSEVPQNLSASRPQDRQFILSSKKLLLSDSGFYLCAWSLRNNEQFFGPGTRLTVL.

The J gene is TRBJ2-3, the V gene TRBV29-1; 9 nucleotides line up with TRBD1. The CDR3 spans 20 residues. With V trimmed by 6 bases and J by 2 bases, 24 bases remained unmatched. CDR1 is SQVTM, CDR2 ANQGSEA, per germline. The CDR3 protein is CSVVHPGTGTKPEDTDTQYF. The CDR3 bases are TGCAGCGTCGTGCATCCCGGGACAGGGACGAAACCGGAAGACACAGATACGCAGTATTTT.

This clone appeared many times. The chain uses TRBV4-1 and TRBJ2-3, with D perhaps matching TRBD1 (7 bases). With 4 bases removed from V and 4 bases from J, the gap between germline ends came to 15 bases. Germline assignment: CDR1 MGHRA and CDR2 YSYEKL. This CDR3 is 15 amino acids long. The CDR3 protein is CASSLRQGLADTQYF. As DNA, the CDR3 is TGCGCCAGCAGCCTACGACAGGGACTCGCAGATACGCAGTATTTT.

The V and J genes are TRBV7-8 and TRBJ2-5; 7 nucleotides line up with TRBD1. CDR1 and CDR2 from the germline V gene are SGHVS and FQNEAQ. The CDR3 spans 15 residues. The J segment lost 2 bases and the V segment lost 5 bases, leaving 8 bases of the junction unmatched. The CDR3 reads CASSKQPGQQETQYF. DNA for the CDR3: TGTGCCAGCAGCAAACAACCGGGACAGCAAGAGACCCAGTACTTC.

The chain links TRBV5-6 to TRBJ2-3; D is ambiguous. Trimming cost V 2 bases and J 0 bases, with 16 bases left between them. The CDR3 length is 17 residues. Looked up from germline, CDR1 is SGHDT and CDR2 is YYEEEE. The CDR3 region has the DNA TGTGCCAGCAGCTTTCGGTGGATTACTACTAGCACAGATACGCAGTATTTT. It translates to CASSFRWITTSTDTQYF.

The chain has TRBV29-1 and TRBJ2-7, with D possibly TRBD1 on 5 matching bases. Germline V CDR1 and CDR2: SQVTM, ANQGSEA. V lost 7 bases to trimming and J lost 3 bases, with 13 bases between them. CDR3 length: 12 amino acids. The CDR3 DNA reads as TGCAGCGGTACCACGGACAACTACGAGCAGTACTTC. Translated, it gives CSGTTDNYEQYF.

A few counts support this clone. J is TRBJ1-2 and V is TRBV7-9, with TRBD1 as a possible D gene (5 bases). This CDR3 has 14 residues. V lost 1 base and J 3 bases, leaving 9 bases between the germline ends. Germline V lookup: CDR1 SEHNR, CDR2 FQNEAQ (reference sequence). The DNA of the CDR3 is TGTGCCAGCAGCTTAGTCGCGGGGCACTATGGCTACACCTTC. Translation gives CASSLVAGHYGYTF.

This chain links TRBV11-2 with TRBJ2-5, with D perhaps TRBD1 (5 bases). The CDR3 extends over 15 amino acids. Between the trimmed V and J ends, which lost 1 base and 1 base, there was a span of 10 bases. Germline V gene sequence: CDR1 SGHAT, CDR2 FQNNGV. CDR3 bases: TGTGCCAGCAGCTTAGGACAGAACCTCCAAGAGACCCAGTACTTC. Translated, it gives CASSLGQNLQETQYF.

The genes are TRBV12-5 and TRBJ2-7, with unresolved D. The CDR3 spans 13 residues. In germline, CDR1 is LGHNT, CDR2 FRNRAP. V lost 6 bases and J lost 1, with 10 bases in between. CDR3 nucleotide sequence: TGTGCTAGTGGAACCGGTGATTCCTACGAGCAGTACTTC. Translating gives CASGTGDSYEQYF.

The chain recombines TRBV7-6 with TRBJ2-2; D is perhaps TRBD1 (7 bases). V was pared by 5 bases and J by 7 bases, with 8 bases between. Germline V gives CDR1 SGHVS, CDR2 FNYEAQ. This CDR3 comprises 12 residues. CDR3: CASSQGGGELFF. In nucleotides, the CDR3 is TGTGCCAGCAGCCAGGGGGGCGGGGAGCTGTTTTTT.

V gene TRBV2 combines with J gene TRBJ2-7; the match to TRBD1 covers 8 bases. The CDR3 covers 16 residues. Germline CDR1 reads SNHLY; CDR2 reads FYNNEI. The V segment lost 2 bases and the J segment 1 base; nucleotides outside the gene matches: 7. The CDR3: CASSEYAGGQSYEQYF. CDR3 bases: TGTGCCAGCAGTGAATACGCAGGGGGCCAGTCCTACGAGCAGTACTTC.

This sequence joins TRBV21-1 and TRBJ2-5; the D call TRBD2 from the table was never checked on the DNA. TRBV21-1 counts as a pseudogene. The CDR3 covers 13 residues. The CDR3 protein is CASSKDSEETQYF. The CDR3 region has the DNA TGTGCCAGCAGCAAAGATTCGGAAGAGACCCAGTACTTC.

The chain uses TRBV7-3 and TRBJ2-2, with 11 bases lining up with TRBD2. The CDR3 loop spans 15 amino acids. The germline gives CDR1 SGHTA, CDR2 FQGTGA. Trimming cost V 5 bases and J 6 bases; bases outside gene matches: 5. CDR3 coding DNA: TGTGCCAGCAGCCCACGGACTAGCGGGTCCGGGGAGCTGTTTTTT. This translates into CASSPRTSGSGELFF.

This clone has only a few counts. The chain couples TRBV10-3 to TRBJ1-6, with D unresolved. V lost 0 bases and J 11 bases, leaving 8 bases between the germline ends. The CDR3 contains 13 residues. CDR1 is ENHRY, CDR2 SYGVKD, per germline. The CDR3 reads CAISESQPAPLHF. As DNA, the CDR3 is TGTGCCATCAGTGAGTCTCAACCCGCACCCCTCCACTTT.

The CDR3 DNA reads TGTGCCAGCAGCTTTCGGGAGAACACTGAAGCTTTCTTT. Encoded protein: CASSFRENTEAFF. This rearrangement joins TRBV7-2 to TRBJ1-1; D is uncertain. There are 13 residues in the CDR3. Germline CDR1 is SGHTA and CDR2 is FQGNSA. With 3 bases removed from V and 1 base from J, the gap between germline ends came to 6 bases.